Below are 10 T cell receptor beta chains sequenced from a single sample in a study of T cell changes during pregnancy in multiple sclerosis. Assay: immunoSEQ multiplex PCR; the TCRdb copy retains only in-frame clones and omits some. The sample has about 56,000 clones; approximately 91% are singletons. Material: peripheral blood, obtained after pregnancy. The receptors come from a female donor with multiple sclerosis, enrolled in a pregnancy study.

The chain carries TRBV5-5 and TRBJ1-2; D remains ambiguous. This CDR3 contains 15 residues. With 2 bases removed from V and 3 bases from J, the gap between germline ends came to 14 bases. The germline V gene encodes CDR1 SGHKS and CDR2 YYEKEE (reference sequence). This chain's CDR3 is CASSLTDRQDYGYTF. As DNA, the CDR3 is TGTGCCAGCAGCTTAACAGACCGGCAGGACTATGGCTACACCTTC.

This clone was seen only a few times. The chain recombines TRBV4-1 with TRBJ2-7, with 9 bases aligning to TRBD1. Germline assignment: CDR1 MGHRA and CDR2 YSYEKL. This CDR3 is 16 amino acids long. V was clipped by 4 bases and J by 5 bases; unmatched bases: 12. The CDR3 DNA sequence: TGCGCCAGCAGCCGCAGACCGGGACAGGGAGTCCACGAGCAGTACTTC. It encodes CASSRRPGQGVHEQYF.

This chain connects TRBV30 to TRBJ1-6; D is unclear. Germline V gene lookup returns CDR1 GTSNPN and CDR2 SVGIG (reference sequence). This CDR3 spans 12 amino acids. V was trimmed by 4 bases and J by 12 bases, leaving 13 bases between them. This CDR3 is CAWTRTTGPLHF. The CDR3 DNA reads TGTGCCTGGACAAGAACCACTGGACCCCTCCACTTT.

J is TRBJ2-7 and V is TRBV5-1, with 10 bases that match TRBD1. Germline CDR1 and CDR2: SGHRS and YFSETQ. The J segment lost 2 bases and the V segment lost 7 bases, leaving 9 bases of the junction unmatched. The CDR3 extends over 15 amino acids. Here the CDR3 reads CASSDGQGVPYEQYF. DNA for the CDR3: TGCGCCAGCTCCGATGGACAGGGGGTCCCCTACGAGCAGTACTTC. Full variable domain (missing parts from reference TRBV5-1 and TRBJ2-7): KAGVTQTPRYLIKTRGQQVTLSCSPISGHRSVSWYQQTPGQGLQFLFEYFSETQRNKGNFPGRFSGRQFSNSRSEMNVSTLELGDSALYLCASSDGQGVPYEQYFGPGTRLTVT.

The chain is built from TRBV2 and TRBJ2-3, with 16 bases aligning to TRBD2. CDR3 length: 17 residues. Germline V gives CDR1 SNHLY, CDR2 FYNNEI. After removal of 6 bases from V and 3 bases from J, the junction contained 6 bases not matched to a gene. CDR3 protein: CASSPGLAGGPTDTQYF. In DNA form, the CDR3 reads TGTGCCAGCAGCCCGGGACTAGCGGGGGGGCCTACAGATACGCAGTATTTT. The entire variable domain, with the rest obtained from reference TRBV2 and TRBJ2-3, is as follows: EPEVTQTPSHQVTQMGQEVILRCVPISNHLYFYWYRQILGQKVEFLVSFYNNEISEKSEIFDDQFSVERPDGSNFTLKIRSTKLEDSAMYFCASSPGLAGGPTDTQYFGPGTRLTVL.

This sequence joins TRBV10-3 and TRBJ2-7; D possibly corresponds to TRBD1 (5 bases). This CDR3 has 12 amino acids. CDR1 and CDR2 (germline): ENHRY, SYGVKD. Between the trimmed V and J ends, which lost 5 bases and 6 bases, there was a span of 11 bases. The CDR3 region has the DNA TGTGCCATCAGTTATTCTGGGGCCGAGCAGTACTTC. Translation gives CAISYSGAEQYF.

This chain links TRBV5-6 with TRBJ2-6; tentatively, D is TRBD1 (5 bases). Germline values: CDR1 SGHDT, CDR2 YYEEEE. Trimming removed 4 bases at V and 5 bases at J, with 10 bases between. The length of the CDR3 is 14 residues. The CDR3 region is CASSLDIRANVLTF. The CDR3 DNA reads TGTGCCAGCAGCCTGGACATTAGGGCCAACGTCCTGACTTTC.

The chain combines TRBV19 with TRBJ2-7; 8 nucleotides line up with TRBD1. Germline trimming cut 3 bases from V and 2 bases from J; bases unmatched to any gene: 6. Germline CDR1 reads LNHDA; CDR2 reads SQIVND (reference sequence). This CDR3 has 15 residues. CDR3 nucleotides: TGTGCCAGTAGTATTCCTCGACAGGGGACCTACGAGCAGTACTTC. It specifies CASSIPRQGTYEQYF.

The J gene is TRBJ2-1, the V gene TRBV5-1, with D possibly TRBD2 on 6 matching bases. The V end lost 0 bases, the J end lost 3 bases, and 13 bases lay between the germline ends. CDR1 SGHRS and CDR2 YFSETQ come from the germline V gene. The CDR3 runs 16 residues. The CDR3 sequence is CASSLVGGSIYNEQFF. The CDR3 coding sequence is TGCGCCAGCAGCTTGGTTGGGGGGTCGATCTACAATGAGCAGTTCTTC.

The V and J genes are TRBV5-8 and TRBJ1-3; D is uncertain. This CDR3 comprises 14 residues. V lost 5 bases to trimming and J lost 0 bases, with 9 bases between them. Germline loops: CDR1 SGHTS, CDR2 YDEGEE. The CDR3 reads CASSTTVSGNTIYF. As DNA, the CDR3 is TGTGCCAGCAGTACTACCGTCTCTGGAAACACCATATATTTT. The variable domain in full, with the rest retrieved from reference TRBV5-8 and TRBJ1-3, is EAGVTQSPTHLIKTRGQQATLRCSPISGHTSVYWYQQALGLGLQFLLWYDEGEERNRGNFPPRFSGRQFPNYSSELNVNALELEDSALYLCASSTTVSGNTIYFGEGSWLTVV.